Below are 25 T cell receptor beta chains sequenced from a single sample in a study of cytomegalovirus exposure and HLA in healthy donors. The PCR contained 60 Vbeta and 13 Jbeta primers. This table comes from immunoSEQ multiplex PCR, and its TCRdb copy is limited to in-frame clones, with some not included. Seen here are more than 150,000 clones, roughly 80% observed once, and the top ten hold about 1.5%. Sequenced sample: PBMCs. The receptors shown here come from a middle-aged man in good health and CMV-seronegative.

The genes are TRBV10-3 and TRBJ2-5; D remains unclear. The CDR3 is 13 residues long. Trimming removed 3 bases from V and 0 bases from J, with 5 bases in between. Germline loops: CDR1 ENHRY, CDR2 SYGVKD. This CDR3 reads CAISDPNQETQYF. Written as DNA, the CDR3 is TGTGCCATCAGTGATCCCAACCAAGAGACCCAGTACTTC.

There are a few counts of this clone. V usage is TRBV18 and J usage is TRBJ2-1; 7 bases line up with TRBD2. The CDR3 is made up of 14 amino acids. Germline V gene lookup returns CDR1 KGHSH and CDR2 LQKENI. With 3 bases clipped from V and 9 bases from J, the junction kept 8 bases outside the gene matches. CDR3: CASSPGLAEGEQFF. The CDR3 coding sequence is TGTGCCAGCTCACCGGGGCTAGCGGAGGGTGAGCAGTTCTTC.

The CDR3 spells CASSPDGTGSTEAFF. CDR3 sequence (DNA): TGCGCCAGCAGCCCTGACGGGACAGGGAGCACTGAAGCTTTCTTT. V and J are TRBV4-3 and TRBJ1-1; TRBD1 agrees at 9 bases. There are 15 residues in the CDR3. Germline-derived CDR1 and CDR2 are LGHNA and YSLEER. V shed 4 bases, J shed 4 bases, and the junction held 7 bases outside the gene matches.

This clone was detected once. The V gene is TRBV5-1, the J gene TRBJ1-1, with a tentative D call TRBD1 (6 bases). There are 13 residues in the CDR3. Trimming left V 3 bases short and J 8 bases short, with 14 bases between. The germline V gene has CDR1 SGHRS and CDR2 YFSETQ. CDR3 in DNA: TGCGCCAGCAGCTGGGGACAACAAAGGGAAGCTTTCTTT. Translated: CASSWGQQREAFF.

The chain carries TRBV7-2 and TRBJ2-4; 8 bases match TRBD2. This CDR3 comprises 15 residues. J lost 7 bases, V lost 1 base, and 6 bases had no gene match. Per the germline V gene, CDR1 is SGHTA and CDR2 is FQGNSA. CDR3 coding DNA: TGTGCCAGCAGCTTAGGAGGGTTAGCGGGGAACATTCAGTACTTC. As protein: CASSLGGLAGNIQYF.

This chain connects TRBV6-5 to TRBJ2-1, with 10 bases lining up with TRBD2. The V and J ends lost 6 bases and 3 bases, in that order; junction bases with no gene match: 5. Germline CDR1 is MNHEY and CDR2 is SVGAGI. The CDR3 runs to 15 residues. The CDR3 DNA sequence: TGTGCCAGCAGCCTAGCGGGAGCCGGCTACAATGAGCAGTTCTTC. It yields the protein CASSLAGAGYNEQFF.

The rearrangement uses TRBV5-5 and TRBJ2-5; 8 bases are shared with TRBD2. The J call may be incorrect, as the DNA end agrees better with TRBJ2-7. Germline V CDR1 and CDR2: SGHKS, YYEKEE (reference sequence). The CDR3 sequence is 15 residues long. The CDR3 DNA follows: TGTGCCAGCAGCCGGGGGGGCGCTAGCTCCTACGAGCAGTACTTC. It translates to CASSRGGASSYEQYF.

This clone was seen once. The J gene is TRBJ1-3, the V gene TRBV11-3, with unresolved D. Trimming shortened V by 0 bases and J by 0 bases, and 6 bases separated the two germline ends. Germline CDR1 SGHNT, CDR2 YENEEA. The CDR3 extends over 15 amino acids. CDR3 loop: CASSLDSHSGNTIYF. The CDR3 bases are TGTGCCAGCAGCTTAGACAGTCACTCTGGAAACACCATATATTTT. Full variable domain (rest looked up from reference TRBV11-3 and TRBJ1-3): EAGVVQSPRYKIIEKKQPVAFWCNPISGHNTLYWYLQNLGQGPELLIRYENEEAVDDSQLPKDRFSAERLKGVDSTLKIQPAELGDSAVYLCASSLDSHSGNTIYFGEGSWLTVV.

The chain joins TRBV6-4 to TRBJ1-1; 10 bases map to TRBD1. CDR1 is MRHNA, CDR2 SNTAGT, per germline. After removal of 7 bases from V and 4 bases from J, the junction contained 15 bases not matched to a gene. CDR3 length: 17 amino acids. This CDR3 is CASTYPDRGEVGTEAFF. The DNA for the CDR3 is TGTGCCAGCACCTACCCGGACAGGGGGGAGGTAGGCACTGAAGCTTTCTTT.

The chain employs TRBV7-9 and TRBJ1-1; maybe TRBD1 (6 bases). Germline V gene data show CDR1 as SEHNR and CDR2 as FQNEAQ (reference sequence). This CDR3 has 16 residues. V was cut by 5 bases and J by 5 bases, with 21 bases left in between. In nucleotides, the CDR3 is TGTGCCAGCAGCCGACCTGCTGAGGGGGTTTGGACTGAAGCTTTCTTT. It is translated as CASSRPAEGVWTEAFF.

The rearrangement joins TRBV30 to TRBJ1-1; 7 positions match TRBD1. This CDR3 is 13 amino acids long. Germline-derived CDR1 and CDR2 are GTSNPN and SVGIG (reference sequence). Unmatched junction bases numbered 6, after V lost 5 bases and J lost 3 bases. For the CDR3, the DNA is TGTGCCTGGTCCCAGGGGGAAGACACTGAAGCTTTCTTT. This encodes CAWSQGEDTEAFF.

The chain is built from TRBV9 and TRBJ1-1; D unclear. Trimming shortened V by 2 bases and J by 4 bases, and 12 bases separated the two germline ends. This CDR3 has 14 residues. Germline CDR1 is SGDLS and CDR2 is YYNGEE. As DNA, the CDR3 is TGTGCCAGCAGCGTCATGATTGAGGGCACTGAAGCTTTCTTT. This sequence encodes CASSVMIEGTEAFF.

The chain links TRBV2 to TRBJ1-1; 12 positions match TRBD1. The V gene end was trimmed by 6 bases and the J gene end by 5 bases; junction bases not matched to a gene: 10. This CDR3 region has 16 residues. Per germline, CDR1 SNHLY and CDR2 FYNNEI. DNA of the CDR3: TGTGCCAGCAGACCCCAGGGACAGGGGGCGGATACTGAAGCTTTCTTT. Translation gives CASRPQGQGADTEAFF.

This clone has only one observation. The chain combines TRBV18 with TRBJ2-5, with 12 positions matching TRBD2. CDR1 KGHSH and CDR2 LQKENI come from the germline V gene. CDR3 length equals 17 residues. Trimming cost V 2 bases and J 5 bases; bases outside gene matches: 9. CDR3 coding DNA: TGTGCCAGCTCACCAAAGACTAGCGGGAGTGGCCACGAGACCCAGTACTTC. Its protein product is CASSPKTSGSGHETQYF.

The chain is built from TRBV7-2 and TRBJ2-7; maybe TRBD2 (6 bases). Trimming pared 1 base from V and 4 bases from J, leaving 17 bases between. Looked up from germline, CDR1 is SGHTA and CDR2 is FQGNSA. The length of the CDR3 is 16 residues. CDR3 sequence reads: CASSLGSIGGTYEQYF. DNA of the CDR3: TGTGCCAGCAGCTTAGGGTCAATTGGGGGGACGTACGAGCAGTACTTC.

The V call is TRBV9, the J call TRBJ2-7, with D perhaps TRBD2 (6 bases). The germline CDR1 and CDR2 sequences are SGDLS and YYNGEE. V was cut by 4 bases and J by 0 bases, with 14 bases left in between. The CDR3 totals 15 residues. CDR3 DNA: TGTGCCAGCAGCATCACCGGGACTCTCTCCTACGAGCAGTACTTC. This gives the protein CASSITGTLSYEQYF.

V gene TRBV10-2 combines with J gene TRBJ2-3, with TRBD1 matching over 9 bases. CDR3 length equals 15 residues. Trimming took 5 bases from V and 2 from J; bases not matched to a gene: 5. Germline V gene sequence: CDR1 WSHSY, CDR2 SAAADI. The CDR3 DNA reads TGCGCCAGCAGTCGACAGGGGGGCAACACAGATACGCAGTATTTT. Amino acids: CASSRQGGNTDTQYF.

The genes are TRBV25-1 and TRBJ1-1, with a weak D call TRBD1 (6 bases). The CDR3 contains 16 residues. CDR1 and CDR2 (germline): MGHDK, SYGVNS. Trimming took off 6 bases at V and 0 bases at J, with 17 bases between the two ends. CDR3 in amino acids: CASSGKWGGLNTEAFF. Written as DNA, the CDR3 is TGTGCCAGCAGCGGAAAGTGGGGGGGCCTGAACACTGAAGCTTTCTTT.

The chain combines TRBV5-1 with TRBJ1-5; 8 bases align to TRBD1. The V segment lost 4 bases and the J segment 7 bases; nucleotides outside the gene matches: 7. This CDR3 has 14 amino acids. CDR1 is SGHRS and CDR2 is YFSETQ in the germline V gene. Written as DNA, the CDR3 is TGCGCCAGCAGCCCCGACAGGGGCTCCCAGCCCCAGCATTTT. As protein: CASSPDRGSQPQHF.

The chain joins TRBV7-9 to TRBJ1-5, with unresolved D. This CDR3 region has 15 residues. V was cut by 4 bases and J by 0 bases, with 10 bases left in between. Germline V gene data show CDR1 as SEHNR and CDR2 as FQNEAQ (reference sequence). The CDR3 sequence: CASSSDSYSNQPQHF. The DNA of the CDR3 is TGTGCCAGCAGCTCCGACTCTTATAGCAATCAGCCCCAGCATTTT.

The V gene is TRBV6-1, the J gene TRBJ1-5; D is unresolved. Per the germline V gene, CDR1 is MNHNS and CDR2 is SASEGT. There are 13 residues in the CDR3. V lost 0 bases to trimming and J lost 4 bases, with 4 bases between them. CDR3 protein: CASSEAGNQPQHF. DNA for the CDR3: TGTGCCAGCAGTGAAGCCGGTAATCAGCCCCAGCATTTT.

The rearrangement joins TRBV29-1 to TRBJ2-7, with 7 bases lining up with TRBD1. Germline values: CDR1 SQVTM, CDR2 ANQGSEA. Trimming cost V 4 bases and J 0 bases; bases outside gene matches: 6. The CDR3 consists of 14 residues. This chain's CDR3 is CSVVGQLSSYEQYF. The CDR3 DNA is TGCAGCGTTGTGGGACAGCTGAGCTCCTACGAGCAGTACTTC.

The chain uses TRBV4-3 and TRBJ1-5, with D unclear. Trimming stripped 1 base from V and 6 bases from J, with 13 bases between. The V gene's germline CDR1 is LGHNA and CDR2 YSLEER. There are 15 residues in the CDR3. The CDR3 nucleotides read TGCGCCAGCAGCCAAGCCCTGGTAGGGAGTCAGCCCCAGCATTTT. This translates into CASSQALVGSQPQHF.

This clone was observed a single time. The chain combines TRBV10-3 with TRBJ2-1; 16 bases are shared with TRBD2. J was trimmed by 7 bases and V by 6 bases; bases with no gene match: 9. The CDR3 has 17 residues. Per germline, CDR1 ENHRY and CDR2 SYGVKD. In DNA form, the CDR3 reads TGTGCCATCAGGGCCCCACCGGGACTAGCGGGGGGGAATGAGCAGTTCTTC. Protein sequence: CAIRAPPGLAGGNEQFF.

V usage is TRBV4-2 and J usage is TRBJ1-5; no clear D gene. This CDR3 is 12 amino acids long. Germline V gene lookup returns CDR1 LGHNA and CDR2 YNFKEQ. Trimming took 1 base from V and 7 from J, leaving 5 bases between them. CDR3 in amino acids: CASSQVGQPQHF. The CDR3 DNA reads TGTGCCAGCAGCCAAGTCGGGCAGCCCCAGCATTTT.